This paragraph covers one TCR beta chain sequence. Its antigen remains unidentified. Assay: immunoSEQ multiplex PCR; the TCRdb copy retains only in-frame clones and omits some. The sample has 120,000 or so clones; 80% to 90% are singletons. The source of the sample is a study of T cell responses to AZD1222 COVID-19 vaccine. On the study more broadly: Second-dose intervals near 4 or 12 weeks were combined.

The CDR3 length is 16 residues. Study outcomes and limitations: Across spike, vaccine-associated CD4 TCRs were found, dominant at 160-218 and 743-854.

The sample here was peripheral blood, taken on day 0 of AZD1222 vaccination. The chain employs TRBV21-1 and TRBJ1-1; the table's D call, TRBD1, was not checked against the DNA. TRBV21-1 is designated a pseudogene. This TCR derives from an adult in good health. The CDR3 here is CASSSGLQGPNTEAFF. For the CDR3, the DNA is TGTGCCAGCAGCAGCGGCCTACAGGGGCCTAACACTGAAGCTTTCTTT.